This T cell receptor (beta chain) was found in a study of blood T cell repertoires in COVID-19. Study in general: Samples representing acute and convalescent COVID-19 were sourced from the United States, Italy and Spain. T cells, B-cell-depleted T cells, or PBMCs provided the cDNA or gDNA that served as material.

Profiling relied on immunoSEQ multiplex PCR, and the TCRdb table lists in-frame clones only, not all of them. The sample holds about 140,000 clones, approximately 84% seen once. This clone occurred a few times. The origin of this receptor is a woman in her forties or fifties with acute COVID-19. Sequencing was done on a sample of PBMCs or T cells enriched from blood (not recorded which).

Here the CDR3 reads CASRTTSGQETQYF. The CDR3, as DNA: TGTGCCAGCAGGACGACTAGCGGTCAAGAGACCCAGTACTTC. V gene TRBV2 combines with J gene TRBJ2-5; 9 nucleotides match TRBD2. CDR1 SNHLY and CDR2 FYNNEI come from the germline V gene. CDR3 length: 14 residues. Unmatched junction bases numbered 4, after V lost 6 bases and J lost 2 bases.